The clone carrying this T cell receptor beta chain has at least ten counts. The target antigen is unknown. The entry originates in a study of regulatory T cells in long-lasting Graves disease. Study-wide results and caveats: Newly diagnosed patients shared 950 to 1,000 public clonotypes; persistent patients shared around 2,500. Under persistent disease, TRBV28, TRBJ1-2 and TRBJ2-5 were used preferentially.

CDR3-region Arm-PCR and iRepertoire HTBI primers produced the TCR beta libraries. TCRdb fed the multiplex PCR reads into MiXCR, producing one record per CDR3 protein. The data hold 350,000 to 450,000 distinct CDR3 sequences, with less than 25% observed a single time. CDR3 length: 13 residues. V lost 3 bases to trimming and J lost 3 bases, with 6 bases between them. CDR1 and CDR2 from the germline V gene are MNHEY and SMNVEV (reference sequence). Time point specified: persistent/refractory GD, antithyroid drugs over 5 years with positive TRAb. Isolated PBMC RNA provided the starting material for the TCR library.

The input for sequencing was peripheral blood mononuclear cells (PBMCs), taken when the disease was refractory, from a patient treated with antithyroid drugs. The receptor's source is a female donor with Graves disease. V is TRBV27 and J is TRBJ1-5; D is undetermined. The CDR3 DNA sequence: TGTGCCAGCAGTTTCGGTGTCAATCAGCCCCAGCATTTT. Translated: CASSFGVNQPQHF.